The rows below give T cell receptor beta chains drawn from one sample of a study of CD8 T cells in Susac syndrome. TCRdb ran MiXCR on the immunoSEQ multiplex PCR reads and lists one entry per CDR3 protein. The sample carries hundreds of thousands of distinct CDR3 sequences, 94% recorded once. Material for sequencing was CD4+ T cells from PBMCs. The receptor source for this set is a human donor with Susac syndrome. The CDR3 runs from the conserved cysteine through the conserved F or W. The D gene is left open where the match is weak. The size entry is marked missing in some rows and otherwise reads once, few, many or a size class.

J gene | clone size | D gene | V gene | CDR3 protein | CDR3 DNA
TRBJ2-1 | once | . | TRBV29-1 | CSVVWTHSYNEQFF | TGCAGCGTTGTCTGGACCCATTCCTACAATGAGCAGTTCTTC
TRBJ2-3 | . | . | TRBV7-2 | CASSVNWGDTQYF | TGTGCCAGCAGCGTTAACTGGGGAGATACGCAGTATTTT
TRBJ1-2 | . | . | TRBV3-1 | CASSQVGGGRGGYTF | TGTGCCAGCAGCCAAGTCGGGGGTGGTAGAGGAGGCTACACCTTC
TRBJ1-1 | . | . | TRBV20-1 | CSAEGTNTEAFF | TGCAGTGCCGAGGGTACGAACACTGAAGCTTTCTTT
TRBJ1-5 | . | . | TRBV15 | CATSRETRGNQPQHF | TGTGCCACCAGCAGGGAAACAAGAGGCAATCAGCCCCAGCATTTT
TRBJ1-2 | . | TRBD1 | TRBV9 | CASSARGQGNYGYTF | TGTGCCAGCAGCGCCCGAGGACAGGGGAACTATGGCTACACCTTC
TRBJ1-6 | . | . | TRBV6-1 | CASTRSGASANSPLHF | TGTGCCAGCACTCGATCCGGGGCCTCAGCAAATTCACCCCTCCACTTT
TRBJ2-5 | . | TRBD2 | TRBV6-5 | CASSYSMTSAQETQYF | TGTGCCAGCAGTTACTCCATGACTAGCGCACAAGAGACCCAGTACTTC
TRBJ2-7 | . | . | TRBV7-8 | CASSLEVIDEQYF | TGTGCCAGCAGCTTAGAGGTCATAGACGAGCAGTACTTC
TRBJ2-3 | . | . | TRBV30 | CAWSAATGIPDTQYF | TGTGCCTGGAGCGCCGCCACAGGGATCCCTGATACGCAGTATTTT
TRBJ1-2 | . | TRBD1 | TRBV12-3/TRBV12-4 | CASSLDRGVGYGYTF | TGTGCCAGCAGTTTGGACAGGGGGGTTGGGTATGGCTACACCTTC
TRBJ1-2 | . | . | TRBV9 | CASSHLRGAGHNYGYTF | TGTGCCAGCAGCCACCTCCGTGGGGCAGGGCATAACTATGGCTACACCTTC
TRBJ1-1 | . | TRBD1 | TRBV30 | CAWSRQGDTEAFF | TGTGCCTGGAGTAGACAGGGGGACACTGAAGCTTTCTTT
TRBJ1-2 | . | . | TRBV20-1 | CSAVGDDYGYTF | TGCAGTGCTGTAGGGGATGACTATGGCTACACCTTC
TRBJ1-5 | . | . | TRBV12-5 | CASGSDVYSNQPQHF | TGTGCTAGTGGTTCGGACGTATATAGCAATCAGCCCCAGCATTTT
TRBJ2-5 | . | TRBD2 | TRBV6-5 | CASTDGGKETQYF | TGTGCCAGCACCGACGGGGGGAAGGAGACCCAGTACTTC
TRBJ2-7 | . | . | TRBV7-2 | CASSSSWVGTREQYF | TGTGCCAGCAGCTCAAGTTGGGTTGGAACTAGAGAGCAGTACTTC
TRBJ2-7 | . | . | TRBV5-1 | CASSLGGMAYEQYF | TGCGCCAGCAGCTTGGGCGGCATGGCCTACGAGCAGTACTTC
TRBJ2-7 | . | . | TRBV29-1 | CSVLWDTNFYEQYF | TGCAGCGTTTTATGGGACACGAATTTCTACGAGCAGTACTTC
TRBJ2-1 | . | TRBD1 | TRBV20-1 | CSARSTGGSSYNEQFF | TGCAGTGCCCGCTCGACAGGGGGAAGCTCCTACAATGAGCAGTTCTTC
TRBJ1-2 | once | . | TRBV7-3 | CASSLGRGHGYTF | TGTGCCAGCAGCTTAGGGCGGGGTCATGGCTACACCTTC
TRBJ2-3 | . | . | TRBV20-1 | CSARESRGVSTDTQYF | TGCAGTGCTAGGGAATCCCGCGGGGTTAGCACAGATACGCAGTATTTT
TRBJ2-3 | . | . | TRBV3-1 | CASSQDLGRITDTQYF | TGTGCCAGCAGCCAGGACCTGGGGCGGATCACAGATACGCAGTATTTT
TRBJ2-1 | . | . | TRBV7-2 | CASSPFFQAYNEQFF | TGTGCCAGCAGCCCGTTTTTCCAGGCCTACAATGAGCAGTTCTTC
TRBJ1-2 | . | TRBD1 | TRBV20-1 | CSARIRQGAYGYTF | TGCAGTGCTAGAATCCGACAGGGTGCCTATGGCTACACCTTC
TRBJ2-3 | . | . | TRBV7-2 | CASSAADPATQYF | TGTGCCAGCAGCGCGGCAGACCCGGCTACGCAGTATTTT
TRBJ1-1 | once | . | TRBV5-1 | CASSLVGGDTEAFF | TGCGCCAGCAGCTTGGTAGGAGGGGACACTGAAGCTTTCTTT
TRBJ1-1 | once | . | TRBV6-5 | CASSSQPGTRQMNTEAFF | TGTGCCAGCAGTTCTCAACCCGGGACAAGACAGATGAACACTGAAGCTTTCTTT
TRBJ1-2 | . | TRBD1 | TRBV3-1 | CASRGTGRTYGYTF | TGTGCCAGCCGGGGGACAGGGAGGACCTATGGCTACACCTTC
TRBJ2-7 | . | . | TRBV25-1 | CASSDLALGEQYF | TGTGCCAGCAGTGACCTGGCGTTGGGGGAGCAGTACTTC
TRBJ2-5 | . | . | TRBV29-1 | CSVEEAQKETQYF | TGCAGCGTTGAAGAAGCACAAAAGGAGACCCAGTACTTC